One sample yielded the 11 T cell receptor beta chains listed below, sequenced in a study of blood T cells in healthy people across ages. It was with a sample-barcoded 5' primer and a J-beta primer mix that a second PCR of about 7 to 12 cycles was run. TCRdb used MiXCR to reprocess the 5' RACE reads, holding one entry per CDR3 protein. This sample has more than 1.4 million distinct CDR3 sequences, with roughly 40% found just once. Source material: blood. These receptor sequences come from a woman between 18 and 29 years old in good health.

This clonotype was seen at least ten times. The V and J genes are TRBV5-1 and TRBJ2-7; 11 positions match TRBD2. V dropped 0 bases and J dropped 2; count of bases not matched to a gene: 1. The length of the CDR3 is 15 residues. Looked up from germline, CDR1 is SGHRS and CDR2 is YFSETQ. In DNA form, the CDR3 reads TGCGCCAGCAGCTTGGAACTAGCGGGGGCCTACGAGCAGTACTTC. This encodes CASSLELAGAYEQYF.

This clonotype has a handful of counts. This sequence may be a read error, since a much larger clone differs from it by one base. The V call is TRBV7-2, the J call TRBJ2-7, with D perhaps TRBD2 (5 bases). This CDR3 is 13 amino acids long. CDR1 is SGHTA, CDR2 FQGNSA, per germline. CDR3 DNA: TGTGCCAGCAACTTAGGACGGGACTACGAGCAGTACTTC. Protein product: CASNLGRDYEQYF.

The chain recombines TRBV9 with TRBJ2-7; no firm D call. V lost 3 bases and J lost 3, with 16 bases in between. From germline, CDR1 is SGDLS and CDR2 YYNGEE. The CDR3 consists of 15 residues. The CDR3 sequence is CASSARMDGSYEQYF. CDR3 nucleotides: TGTGCCAGCAGCGCCAGGATGGACGGTAGCTACGAGCAGTACTTC.

This rearrangement joins TRBV6-1 to TRBJ2-3; 11 bases agree with TRBD2. Germline loops: CDR1 MNHNS, CDR2 SASEGT. This CDR3 contains 15 residues. The trim removed 10 bases at V and 6 bases at J, leaving 12 bases unmatched. The DNA of the CDR3 is TGTGCCATGGGCAACAAGGGACTAGCGGATGATACGCAGTATTTT. Translated: CAMGNKGLADDTQYF.

V usage is TRBV29-1 and J usage is TRBJ1-4, with D uncertain. CDR1 is SQVTM and CDR2 is ANQGSEA in the germline V gene. The CDR3 loop spans 12 amino acids. The V and J ends lost 4 bases and 1 base respectively, with 4 bases between them. This chain's CDR3 is CSVARTNEKLFF. DNA of the CDR3: TGCAGCGTTGCCCGAACTAATGAAAAACTGTTTTTT.

This clonotype has just a few counts. DNA of the CDR3: TGTGCCAGCAGCTTAGTACTCGTGGCGGAACTGTTTTTT. Translating it yields CASSLVLVAELFF. The chain joins TRBV11-2 to TRBJ1-4; D is uncertain. The CDR3 spans 13 residues. Germline V lookup: CDR1 SGHAT, CDR2 FQNNGV. With 1 base removed from V and 12 bases from J, the gap between germline ends came to 12 bases.

This clonotype has only a few counts. The chain recombines TRBV4-1 with TRBJ2-3; D possibly corresponds to TRBD1 (6 bases). The CDR3 consists of 16 residues. The V gene's germline CDR1 is MGHRA and CDR2 YSYEKL. Trimming stripped 5 bases from V and 2 bases from J, with 17 bases between. The CDR3 loop is CASSVYSGQPTDTQYF. CDR3 coding DNA: TGCGCCAGCAGCGTCTACTCAGGACAGCCCACAGATACGCAGTATTTT.

This clonotype was detected only a few times. The V and J genes are TRBV13 and TRBJ2-6, with D perhaps matching TRBD1 (5 bases). From germline, CDR1 is PRHDT and CDR2 FYEKMQ (reference sequence). The CDR3 contains 16 residues. V shed 5 bases and J shed 0 bases, with 11 bases lying between them. CDR3 bases: TGTGCCAGCAGCCCGACAGTTAGCTCTGGGGCCAACGTCCTGACTTTC. Translating gives CASSPTVSSGANVLTF.

This clonotype has a handful of counts. The chain is built from TRBV12-5 and TRBJ2-6; the D gene is possibly TRBD2 (5 bases). Trimming pared 4 bases from V and 0 bases from J, leaving 7 bases between. Germline V gives CDR1 LGHNT, CDR2 FRNRAP. The CDR3 runs 15 residues. CDR3 protein: CASGSGSSGANVLTF. Written as DNA, the CDR3 is TGTGCTAGTGGTTCGGGAAGCTCTGGGGCCAACGTCCTGACTTTC.

This chain links TRBV27 with TRBJ1-2; D call uncertain. The germline gives CDR1 MNHEY, CDR2 SMNVEV (reference sequence). The ends were cut back, 5 bases at V and 5 bases at J, with 15 bases in the middle. The CDR3 is 14 residues long. The CDR3, as DNA: TGTGCCAGCAGTGTATTGTCTTCGGGTTATGGCTACACCTTC. This gives the protein CASSVLSSGYGYTF.

V is TRBV10-3 and J is TRBJ1-5; 7 bases line up with TRBD1. With 6 bases clipped from V and 3 bases from J, the junction kept 14 bases outside the gene matches. In germline, CDR1 is ENHRY, CDR2 SYGVKD. CDR3 length: 17 amino acids. Here the CDR3 DNA reads TGTGCCATCAGCCGGACAGGAATCGGGGACATCAATCAGCCCCAGCATTTT. Translating gives CAISRTGIGDINQPQHF.